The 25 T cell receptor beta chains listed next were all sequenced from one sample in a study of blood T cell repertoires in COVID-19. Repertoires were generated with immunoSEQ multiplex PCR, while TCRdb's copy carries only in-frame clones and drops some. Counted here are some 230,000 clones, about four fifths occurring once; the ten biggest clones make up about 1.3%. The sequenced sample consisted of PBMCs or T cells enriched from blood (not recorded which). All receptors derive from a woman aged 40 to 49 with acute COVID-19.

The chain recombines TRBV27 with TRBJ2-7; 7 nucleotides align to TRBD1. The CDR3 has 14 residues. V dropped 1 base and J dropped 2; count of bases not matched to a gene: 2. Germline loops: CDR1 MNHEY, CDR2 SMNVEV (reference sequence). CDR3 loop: CASSLYRGAYEQYF. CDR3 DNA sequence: TGTGCCAGCAGTTTATACAGGGGAGCCTACGAGCAGTACTTC.

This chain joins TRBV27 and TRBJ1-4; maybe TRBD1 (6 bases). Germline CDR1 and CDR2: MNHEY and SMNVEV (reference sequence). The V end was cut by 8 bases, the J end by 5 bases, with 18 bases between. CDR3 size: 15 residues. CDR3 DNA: TGTGCCAGCCGGGGGGGCAGTTCCAGGAATGAAAAACTGTTTTTT. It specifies CASRGGSSRNEKLFF. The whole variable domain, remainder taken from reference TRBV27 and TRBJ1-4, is EAQVTQNPRYLITVTGKKLTVTCSQNMNHEYMSWYRQDPGLGLRQIYYSMNVEVTDKGDVPEGYKVSRKEKRNFPLILESPSPNQTSLYFCASRGGSSRNEKLFFGSGTQLSVL.

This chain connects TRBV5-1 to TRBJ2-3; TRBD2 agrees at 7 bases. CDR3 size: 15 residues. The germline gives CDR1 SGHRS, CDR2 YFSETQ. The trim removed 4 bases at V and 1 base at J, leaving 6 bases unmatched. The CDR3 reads CASSGARGGTDTQYF. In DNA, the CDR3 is TGCGCCAGCAGCGGAGCACGGGGGGGCACAGATACGCAGTATTTT.

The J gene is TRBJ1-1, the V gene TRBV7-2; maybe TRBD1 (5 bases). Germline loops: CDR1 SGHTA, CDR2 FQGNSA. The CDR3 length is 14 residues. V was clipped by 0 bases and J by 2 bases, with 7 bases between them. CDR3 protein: CASSLATANTEAFF. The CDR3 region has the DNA TGTGCCAGCAGCTTAGCGACAGCAAACACTGAAGCTTTCTTT.

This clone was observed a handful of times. As DNA, the CDR3 is TGTGCCATCGTGACTAGCGGGCCGATCACAGATACGCAGTATTTT. This encodes CAIVTSGPITDTQYF. The V gene is TRBV10-3, the J gene TRBJ2-3; TRBD2 matches at 10 bases. In germline, CDR1 is ENHRY, CDR2 SYGVKD. J gave up 2 bases and V 8 bases, and 7 bases lay outside the gene matches. This CDR3 has 15 amino acids.

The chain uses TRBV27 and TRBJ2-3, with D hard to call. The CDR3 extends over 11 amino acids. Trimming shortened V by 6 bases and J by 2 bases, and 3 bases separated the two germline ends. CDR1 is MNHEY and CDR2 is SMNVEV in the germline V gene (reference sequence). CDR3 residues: CASSLTDTQYF. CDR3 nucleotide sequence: TGTGCCAGCAGCCTCACAGATACGCAGTATTTT.

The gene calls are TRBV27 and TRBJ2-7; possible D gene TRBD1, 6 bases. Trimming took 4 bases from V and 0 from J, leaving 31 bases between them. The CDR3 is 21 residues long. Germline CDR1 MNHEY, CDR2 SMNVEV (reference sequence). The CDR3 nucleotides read TGTGCCAGCAGTTATCGAGGGGGAGCCGGGGCCCCACGAGGAGGCTCCTACGAGCAGTACTTC. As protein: CASSYRGGAGAPRGGSYEQYF.

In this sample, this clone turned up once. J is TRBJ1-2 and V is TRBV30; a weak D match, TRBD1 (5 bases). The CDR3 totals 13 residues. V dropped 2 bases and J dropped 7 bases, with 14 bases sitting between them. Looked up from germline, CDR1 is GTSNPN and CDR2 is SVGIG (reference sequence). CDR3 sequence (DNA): TGTGCCTGGAGTCCCCCGCGGGGGATTGGCTACACCTTC. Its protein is CAWSPPRGIGYTF. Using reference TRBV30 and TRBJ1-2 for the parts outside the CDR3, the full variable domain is SQTIHQWPATLVQPVGSPLSLECTVEGTSNPNLYWYRQAAGRGLQLLFYSVGIGQISSEVPQNLSASRPQDRQFILSSKKLLLSDSGFYLCAWSPPRGIGYTFGSGTRLTVV.

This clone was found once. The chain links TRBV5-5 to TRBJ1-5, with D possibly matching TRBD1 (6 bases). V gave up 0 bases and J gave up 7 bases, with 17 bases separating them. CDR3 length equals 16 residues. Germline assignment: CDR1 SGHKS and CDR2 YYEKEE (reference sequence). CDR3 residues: CASSLADYRAGQPQHF. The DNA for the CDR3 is TGTGCCAGCAGCTTGGCAGATTACAGGGCAGGCCAGCCCCAGCATTTT. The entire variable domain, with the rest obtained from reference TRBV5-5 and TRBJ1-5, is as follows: DAGVTQSPTHLIKTRGQQVTLRCSPISGHKSVSWYQQVLGQGPQFIFQYYEKEERGRGNFPDRFSARQFPNYSSELNVNALLLGDSALYLCASSLADYRAGQPQHFGDGTRLSIL.

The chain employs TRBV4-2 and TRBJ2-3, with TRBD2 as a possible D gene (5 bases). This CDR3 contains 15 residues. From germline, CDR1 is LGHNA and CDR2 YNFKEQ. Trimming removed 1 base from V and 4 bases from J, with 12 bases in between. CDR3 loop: CASSQALAGADTQYF. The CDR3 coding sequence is TGTGCCAGCAGCCAAGCCCTAGCCGGGGCAGATACGCAGTATTTT.

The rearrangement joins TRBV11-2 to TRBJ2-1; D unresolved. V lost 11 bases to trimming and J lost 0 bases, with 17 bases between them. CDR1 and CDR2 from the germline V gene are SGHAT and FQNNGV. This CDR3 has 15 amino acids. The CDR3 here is CACGDPRPSYNEQFF. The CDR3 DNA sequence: TGTGCCTGCGGTGATCCCCGGCCCTCCTACAATGAGCAGTTCTTC.

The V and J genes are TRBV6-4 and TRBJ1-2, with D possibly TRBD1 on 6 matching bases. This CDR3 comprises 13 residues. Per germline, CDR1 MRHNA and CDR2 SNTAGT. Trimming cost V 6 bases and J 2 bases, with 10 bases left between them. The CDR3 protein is CASRGGQNYGYTF. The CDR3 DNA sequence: TGTGCCAGCAGAGGGGGACAAAACTATGGCTACACCTTC.

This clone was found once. This CDR3 reads CASSQVAGIYYSNQPQHF. The CDR3 nucleotides read TGCGCCAGCAGCCAGGTAGCCGGGATTTACTATAGCAATCAGCCCCAGCATTTT. The rearrangement links TRBV4-1 to TRBJ1-5; D not resolved. The CDR3 sequence is 18 residues long. V dropped 3 bases and J dropped 0 bases, with 18 bases sitting between them. Germline values: CDR1 MGHRA, CDR2 YSYEKL.

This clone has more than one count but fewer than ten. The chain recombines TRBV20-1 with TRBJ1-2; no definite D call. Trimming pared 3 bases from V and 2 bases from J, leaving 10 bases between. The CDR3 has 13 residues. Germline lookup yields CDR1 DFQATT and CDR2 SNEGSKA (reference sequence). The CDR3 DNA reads TGCAGTGCTAGTGGTCAGGTGAACTATGGCTACACCTTC. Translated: CSASGQVNYGYTF.

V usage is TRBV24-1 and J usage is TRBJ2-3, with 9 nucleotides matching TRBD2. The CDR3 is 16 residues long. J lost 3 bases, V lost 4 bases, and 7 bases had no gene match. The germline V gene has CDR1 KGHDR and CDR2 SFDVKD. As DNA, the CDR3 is TGTGCCACCAGTGAGCCGATAGCGGGGGTTACAGATACGCAGTATTTT. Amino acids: CATSEPIAGVTDTQYF.

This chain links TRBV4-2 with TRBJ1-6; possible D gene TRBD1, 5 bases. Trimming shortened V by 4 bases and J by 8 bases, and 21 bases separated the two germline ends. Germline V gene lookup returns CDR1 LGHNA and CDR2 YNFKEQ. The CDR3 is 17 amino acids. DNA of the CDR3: TGTGCCAGCAGCCTCGCCGAGGGAGGGGACCCATATTCACCCCTCCACTTT. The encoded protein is CASSLAEGGDPYSPLHF.

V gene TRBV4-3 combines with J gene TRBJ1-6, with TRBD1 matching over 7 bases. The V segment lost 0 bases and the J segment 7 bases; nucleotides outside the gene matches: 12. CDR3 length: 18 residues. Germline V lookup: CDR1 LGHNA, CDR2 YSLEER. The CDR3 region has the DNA TGCGCCAGCAGCCAAGAGGAAGGGGGCGAGGGAATCAATTCACCCCTCCACTTT. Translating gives CASSQEEGGEGINSPLHF.

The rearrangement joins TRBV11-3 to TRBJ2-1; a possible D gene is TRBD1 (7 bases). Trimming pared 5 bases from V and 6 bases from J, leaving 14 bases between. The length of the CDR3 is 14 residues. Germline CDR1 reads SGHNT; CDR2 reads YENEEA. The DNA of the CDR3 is TGTGCCAGCAGCCCTAACAGGGGAGGCAATGAGCAGTTCTTC. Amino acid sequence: CASSPNRGGNEQFF.

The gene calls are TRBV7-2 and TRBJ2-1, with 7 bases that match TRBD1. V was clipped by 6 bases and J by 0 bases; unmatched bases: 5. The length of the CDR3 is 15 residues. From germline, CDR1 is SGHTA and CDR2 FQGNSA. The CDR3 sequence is CASRLTGVSYNEQFF. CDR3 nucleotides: TGTGCCAGCAGACTTACAGGGGTCTCCTACAATGAGCAGTTCTTC.

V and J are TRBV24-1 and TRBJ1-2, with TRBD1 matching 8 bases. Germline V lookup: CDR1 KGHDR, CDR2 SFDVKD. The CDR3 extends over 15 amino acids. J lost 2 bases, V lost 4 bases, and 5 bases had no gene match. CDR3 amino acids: CATSDNDRGNYGYTF. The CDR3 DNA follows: TGTGCCACCAGTGACAACGACAGGGGCAACTATGGCTACACCTTC.

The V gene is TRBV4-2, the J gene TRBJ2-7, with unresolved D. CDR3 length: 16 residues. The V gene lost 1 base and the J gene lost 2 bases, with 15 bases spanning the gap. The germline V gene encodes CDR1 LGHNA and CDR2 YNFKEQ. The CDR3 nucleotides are TGTGCCAGCAGCCAAGTCACTCATTCCCCGACCTACGAGCAGTACTTC. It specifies CASSQVTHSPTYEQYF.

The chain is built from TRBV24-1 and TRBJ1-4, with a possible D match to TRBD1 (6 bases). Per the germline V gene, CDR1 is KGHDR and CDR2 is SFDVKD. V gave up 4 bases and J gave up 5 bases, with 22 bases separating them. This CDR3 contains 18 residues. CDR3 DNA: TGTGCCACCAGTGAAATAACGACAGGATCCGGGTACAATGAAAAACTGTTTTTT. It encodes CATSEITTGSGYNEKLFF.

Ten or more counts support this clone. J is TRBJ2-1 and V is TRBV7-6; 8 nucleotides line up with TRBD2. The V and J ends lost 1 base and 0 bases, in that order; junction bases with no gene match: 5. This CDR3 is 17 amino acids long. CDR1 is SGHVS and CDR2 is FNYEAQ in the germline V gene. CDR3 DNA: TGTGCCAGCAGCTTAGGAGGAAGCGGGAGCTCCTACAATGAGCAGTTCTTC. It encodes CASSLGGSGSSYNEQFF.

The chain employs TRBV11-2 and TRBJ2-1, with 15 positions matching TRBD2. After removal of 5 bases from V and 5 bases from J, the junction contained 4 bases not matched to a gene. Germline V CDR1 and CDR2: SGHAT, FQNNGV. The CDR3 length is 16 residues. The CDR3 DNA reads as TGTGCCAGCAGCCCCGGACTAGCGGGGGGGGACAATGAGCAGTTCTTC. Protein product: CASSPGLAGGDNEQFF.

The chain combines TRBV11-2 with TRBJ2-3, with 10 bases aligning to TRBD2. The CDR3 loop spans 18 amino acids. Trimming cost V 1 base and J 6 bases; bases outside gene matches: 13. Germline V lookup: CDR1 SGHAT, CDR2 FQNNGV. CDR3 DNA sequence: TGTGCCAGCAGCTTAGCTTTGGCTAGCGGGAGTATGGCGGATACGCAGTATTTT. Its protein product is CASSLALASGSMADTQYF.